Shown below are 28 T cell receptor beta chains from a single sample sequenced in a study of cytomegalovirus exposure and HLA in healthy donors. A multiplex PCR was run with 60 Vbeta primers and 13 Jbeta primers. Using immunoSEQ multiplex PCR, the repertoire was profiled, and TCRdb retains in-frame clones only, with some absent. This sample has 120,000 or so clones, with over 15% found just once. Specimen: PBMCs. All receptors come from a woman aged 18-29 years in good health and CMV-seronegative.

The CDR3 DNA is TGTGCCAGCAGGGACAGGGATAATCAGCCCCAGCATTTT. It encodes CASRDRDNQPQHF. This chain connects TRBV28 to TRBJ1-5; 8 bases line up with TRBD1. CDR3 length: 13 residues. Germline values: CDR1 MDHEN, CDR2 SYDVKM. The V segment lost 6 bases and the J segment 4 bases; nucleotides outside the gene matches: 2.

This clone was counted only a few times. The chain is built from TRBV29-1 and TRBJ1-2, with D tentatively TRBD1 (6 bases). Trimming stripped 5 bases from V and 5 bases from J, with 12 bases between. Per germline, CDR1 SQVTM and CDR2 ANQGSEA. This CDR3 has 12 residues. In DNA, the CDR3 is TGCAGCGTTACAGGGACCGCATATGGCTACACCTTC. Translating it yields CSVTGTAYGYTF.

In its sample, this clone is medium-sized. CDR3 coding DNA: TGTGCCAGCAGCTTAGTTTGGCAGAACACTGAAGCTTTCTTT. This codes for CASSLVWQNTEAFF. V gene TRBV7-2 combines with J gene TRBJ1-1; no clear D. This CDR3 is built from 14 residues. CDR1 is SGHTA and CDR2 is FQGNSA in the germline V gene. Between the trimmed V and J ends, which lost 1 base and 1 base, there was a span of 7 bases.

The CDR3 sequence: CASSLRRTTGGKGTEAFF. CDR3 nucleotides: TGTGCCAGCAGCTTACGTCGCACGACTGGCGGGAAGGGCACTGAAGCTTTCTTT. The chain uses TRBV11-1 and TRBJ1-1; D ambiguous. In germline, CDR1 is SGHAT, CDR2 FQDESV (reference sequence). V gave up 2 bases and J gave up 4 bases, with 23 bases separating them. The CDR3 loop spans 18 amino acids.

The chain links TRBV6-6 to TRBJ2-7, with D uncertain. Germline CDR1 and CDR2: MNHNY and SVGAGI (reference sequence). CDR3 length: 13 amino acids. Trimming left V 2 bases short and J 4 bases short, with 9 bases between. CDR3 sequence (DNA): TGTGCCAGCAGTTACCGCCAGAATTACGAGCAGTACTTC. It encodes CASSYRQNYEQYF.

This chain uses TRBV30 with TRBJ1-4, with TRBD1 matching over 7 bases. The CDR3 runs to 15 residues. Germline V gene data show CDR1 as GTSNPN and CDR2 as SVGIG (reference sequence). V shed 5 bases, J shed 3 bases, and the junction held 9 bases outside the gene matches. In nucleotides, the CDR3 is TGTGCCTGGGGCCTATTTGGGACAGCTAATGAAAAACTGTTTTTT. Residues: CAWGLFGTANEKLFF.

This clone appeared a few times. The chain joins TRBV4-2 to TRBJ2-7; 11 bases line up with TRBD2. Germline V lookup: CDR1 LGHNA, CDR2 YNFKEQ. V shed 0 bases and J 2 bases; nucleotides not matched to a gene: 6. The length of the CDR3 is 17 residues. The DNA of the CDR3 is TGTGCCAGCAGCCAAGACCTAGCGGGGGGTACCCCCTACGAGCAGTACTTC. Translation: CASSQDLAGGTPYEQYF.

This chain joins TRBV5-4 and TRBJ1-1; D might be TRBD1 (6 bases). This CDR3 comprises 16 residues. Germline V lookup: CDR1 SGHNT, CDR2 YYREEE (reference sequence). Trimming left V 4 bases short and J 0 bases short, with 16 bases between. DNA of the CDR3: TGTGCCAGCAGCCCGGGGCGGGGGGCCATGAACACTGAAGCTTTCTTT. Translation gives CASSPGRGAMNTEAFF.

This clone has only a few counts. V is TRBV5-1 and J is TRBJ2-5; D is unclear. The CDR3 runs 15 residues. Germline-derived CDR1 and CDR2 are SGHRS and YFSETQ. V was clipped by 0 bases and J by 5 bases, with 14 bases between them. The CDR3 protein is CASSLVGGLPETQYF. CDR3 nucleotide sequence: TGCGCCAGCAGCTTGGTCGGCGGCCTACCCGAGACCCAGTACTTC.

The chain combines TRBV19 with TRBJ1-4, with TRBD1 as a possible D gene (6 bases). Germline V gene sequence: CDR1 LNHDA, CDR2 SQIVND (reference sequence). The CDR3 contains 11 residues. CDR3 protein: CVQGSNEKLFF. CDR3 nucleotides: TGTGTGCAGGGGTCTAATGAAAAACTGTTTTTT.

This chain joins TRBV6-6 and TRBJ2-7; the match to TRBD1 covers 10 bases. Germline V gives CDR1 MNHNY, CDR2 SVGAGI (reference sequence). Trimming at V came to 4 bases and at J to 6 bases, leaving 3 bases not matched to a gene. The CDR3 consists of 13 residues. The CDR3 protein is CASSSGTGVEQYF. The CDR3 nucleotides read TGTGCCAGCAGTTCCGGGACAGGGGTCGAGCAGTACTTC.

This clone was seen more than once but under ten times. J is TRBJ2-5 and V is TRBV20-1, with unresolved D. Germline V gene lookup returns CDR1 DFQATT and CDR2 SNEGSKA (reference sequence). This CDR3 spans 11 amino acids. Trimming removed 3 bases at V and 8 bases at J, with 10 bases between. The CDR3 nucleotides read TGCAGTGCTAGGGTCCAGTCAACCCAGTACTTC. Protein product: CSARVQSTQYF.

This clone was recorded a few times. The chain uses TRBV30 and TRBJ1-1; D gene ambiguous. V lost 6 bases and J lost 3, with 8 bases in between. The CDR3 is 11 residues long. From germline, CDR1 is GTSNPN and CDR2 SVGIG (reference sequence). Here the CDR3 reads CACAADTEAFF. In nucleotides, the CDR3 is TGTGCCTGCGCGGCGGACACTGAAGCTTTCTTT.

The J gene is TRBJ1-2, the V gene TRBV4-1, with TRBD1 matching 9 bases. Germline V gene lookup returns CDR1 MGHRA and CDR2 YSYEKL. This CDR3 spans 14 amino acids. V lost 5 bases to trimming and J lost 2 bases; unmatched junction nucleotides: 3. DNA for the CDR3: TGCGCCAGCAGCTCGGACAGGGGCAACTATGGCTACACCTTC. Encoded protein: CASSSDRGNYGYTF.

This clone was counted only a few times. The CDR3 region has the DNA TGTGCCAGCAGCATGGACAGGGCGGCCTACAATGAGCAGTTCTTC. Its protein is CASSMDRAAYNEQFF. The chain is built from TRBV7-3 and TRBJ2-1; 8 positions match TRBD1. The V gene end was trimmed by 5 bases and the J gene end by 2 bases; junction bases not matched to a gene: 5. The CDR3 has 15 residues. CDR1 is SGHTA, CDR2 FQGTGA, per germline.

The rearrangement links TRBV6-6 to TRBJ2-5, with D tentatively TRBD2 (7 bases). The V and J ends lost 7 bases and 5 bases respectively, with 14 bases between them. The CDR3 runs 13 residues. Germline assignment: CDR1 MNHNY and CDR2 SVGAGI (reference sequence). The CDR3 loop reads CASIPSGGETQYF. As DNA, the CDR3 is TGTGCCAGCATTCCGTCGGGGGGCGAGACCCAGTACTTC.

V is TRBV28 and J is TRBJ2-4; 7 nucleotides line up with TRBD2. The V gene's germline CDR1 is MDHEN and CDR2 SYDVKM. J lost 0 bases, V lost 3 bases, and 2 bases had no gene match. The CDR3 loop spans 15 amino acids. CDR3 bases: TGTGCCAGCAGTTTGAGCGGGGTAGCCAAAAACATTCAGTACTTC. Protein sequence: CASSLSGVAKNIQYF.

CDR3 in DNA: TGTGCCAGCAGCGTAGGGCTAGCGGGAAACATTCAGTACTTC. Residues: CASSVGLAGNIQYF. The V gene is TRBV7-9, the J gene TRBJ2-4, with 8 bases fitting TRBD2. Unmatched junction bases numbered 6, after V lost 5 bases and J lost 6 bases. Germline loops: CDR1 SEHNR, CDR2 FQNEAQ (reference sequence). The CDR3 has 14 residues.

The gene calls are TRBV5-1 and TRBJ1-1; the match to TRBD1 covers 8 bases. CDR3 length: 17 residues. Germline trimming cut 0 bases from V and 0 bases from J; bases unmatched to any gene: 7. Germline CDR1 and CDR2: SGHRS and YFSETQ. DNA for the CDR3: TGCGCCAGCAGCTTGGGGACAGGGCGTCAGATGAACACTGAAGCTTTCTTT. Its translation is CASSLGTGRQMNTEAFF.

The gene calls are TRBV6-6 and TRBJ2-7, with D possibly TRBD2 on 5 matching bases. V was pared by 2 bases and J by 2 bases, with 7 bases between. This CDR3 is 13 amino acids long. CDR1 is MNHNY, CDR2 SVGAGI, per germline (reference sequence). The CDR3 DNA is TGTGCCAGCAGTTACACCGGGACCTACGAGCAGTACTTC. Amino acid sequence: CASSYTGTYEQYF.

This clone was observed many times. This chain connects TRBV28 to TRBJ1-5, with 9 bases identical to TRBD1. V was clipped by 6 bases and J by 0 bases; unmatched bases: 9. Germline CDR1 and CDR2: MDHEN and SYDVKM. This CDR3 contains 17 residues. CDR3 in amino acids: CASRDRDRAYSNQPQHF. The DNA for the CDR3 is TGTGCCAGCAGGGACCGGGACAGGGCGTATAGCAATCAGCCCCAGCATTTT.

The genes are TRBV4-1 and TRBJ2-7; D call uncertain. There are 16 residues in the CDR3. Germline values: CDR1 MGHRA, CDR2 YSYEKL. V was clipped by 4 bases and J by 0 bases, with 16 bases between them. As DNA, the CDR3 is TGCGCCAGCAGCCCAGCAGCAGGAATCGGCTCCTACGAGCAGTACTTC. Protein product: CASSPAAGIGSYEQYF.

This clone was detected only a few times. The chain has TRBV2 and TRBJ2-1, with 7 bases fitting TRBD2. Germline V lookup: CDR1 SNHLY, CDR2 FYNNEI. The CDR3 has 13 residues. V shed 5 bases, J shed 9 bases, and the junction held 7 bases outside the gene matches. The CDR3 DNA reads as TGTGCCAGCAGTCAAACAGGCGGGAGTGAGCAGTTCTTC. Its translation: CASSQTGGSEQFF.

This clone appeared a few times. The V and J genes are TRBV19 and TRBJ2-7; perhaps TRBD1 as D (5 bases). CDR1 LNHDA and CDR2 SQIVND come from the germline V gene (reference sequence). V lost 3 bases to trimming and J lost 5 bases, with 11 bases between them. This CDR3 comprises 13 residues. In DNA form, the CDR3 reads TGTGCCAGTAGTATCCAGGGTCCCCACGAGCAGTACTTC. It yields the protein CASSIQGPHEQYF.

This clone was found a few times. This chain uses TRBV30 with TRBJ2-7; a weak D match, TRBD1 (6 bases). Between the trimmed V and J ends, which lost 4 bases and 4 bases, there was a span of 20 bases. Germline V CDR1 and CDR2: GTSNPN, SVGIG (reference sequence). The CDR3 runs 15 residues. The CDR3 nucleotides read TGTGCCTGGAACTCATTGGGTACAGGGACGTACGAGCAGTACTTC. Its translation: CAWNSLGTGTYEQYF.

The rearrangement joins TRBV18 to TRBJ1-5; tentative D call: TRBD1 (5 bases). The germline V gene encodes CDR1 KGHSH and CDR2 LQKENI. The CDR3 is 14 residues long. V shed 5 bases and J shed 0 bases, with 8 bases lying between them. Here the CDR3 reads CASSADSSNQPQHF. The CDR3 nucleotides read TGTGCCAGCTCAGCCGACAGTAGCAATCAGCCCCAGCATTTT.

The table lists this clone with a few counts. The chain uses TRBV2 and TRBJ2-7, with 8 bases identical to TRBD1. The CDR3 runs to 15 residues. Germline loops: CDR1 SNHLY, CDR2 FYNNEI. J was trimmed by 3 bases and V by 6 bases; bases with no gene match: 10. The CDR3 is CASSTSGTGLYEQYF. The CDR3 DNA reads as TGTGCCAGCAGCACCTCCGGGACAGGTCTCTACGAGCAGTACTTC.

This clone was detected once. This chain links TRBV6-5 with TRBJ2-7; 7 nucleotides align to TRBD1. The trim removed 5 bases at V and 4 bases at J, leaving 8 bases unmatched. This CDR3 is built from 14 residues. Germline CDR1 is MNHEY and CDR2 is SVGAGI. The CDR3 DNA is TGTGCCAGCAGTGACCGGGACAGCCGATACGAGCAGTACTTC. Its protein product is CASSDRDSRYEQYF.